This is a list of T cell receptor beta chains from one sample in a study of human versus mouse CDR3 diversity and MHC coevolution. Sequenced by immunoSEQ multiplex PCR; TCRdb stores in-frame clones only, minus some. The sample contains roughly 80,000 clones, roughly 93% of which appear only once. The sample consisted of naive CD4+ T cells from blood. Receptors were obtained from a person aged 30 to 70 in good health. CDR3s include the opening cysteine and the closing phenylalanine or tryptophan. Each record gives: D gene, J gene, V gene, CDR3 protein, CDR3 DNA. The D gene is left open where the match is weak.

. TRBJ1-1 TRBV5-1 CASSFQGNTEAFF TGCGCCAGCAGCTTCCAGGGGAACACTGAAGCTTTCTTT
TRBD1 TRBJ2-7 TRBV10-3 CAITPGQGGSYEQYF TGTGCCATCACCCCAGGACAGGGGGGATCCTACGAGCAGTACTTC
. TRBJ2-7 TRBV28 CASSLGGRTYEQYF TGTGCCAGCAGTTTAGGAGGGCGAACGTACGAGCAGTACTTC
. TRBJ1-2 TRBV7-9 CASWGGNYGYTF TGTGCCAGCTGGGGCGGAAACTATGGCTACACCTTC
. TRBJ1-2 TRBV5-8 CASSLGTSIRYGYTF TGTGCCAGCAGCCTCGGGACAAGCATACGCTATGGCTACACCTTC
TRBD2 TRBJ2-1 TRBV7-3 CASSQGVAGEGEQFF TGTGCCAGCAGCCAAGGGGTAGCGGGAGAAGGGGAGCAGTTCTTC
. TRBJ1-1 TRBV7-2 CASSQTGLREAFF TGTGCCAGCAGCCAAACAGGGCTCCGTGAAGCTTTCTTT
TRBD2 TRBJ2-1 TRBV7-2 CASSSPGLADNEQFF TGTGCCAGCAGCTCACCGGGACTAGCGGACAATGAGCAGTTCTTC
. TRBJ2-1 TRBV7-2 CASSPPRSSYNEQFF TGTGCCAGCAGCCCCCCTCGGAGCTCCTACAATGAGCAGTTCTTC
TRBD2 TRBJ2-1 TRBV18 CASSPGSGGVLNEQFF TGTGCCAGCTCACCCGGTAGCGGGGGGGTTCTCAATGAGCAGTTCTTC
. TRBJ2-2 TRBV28 CASSLQAPNTGELFF TGTGCCAGCAGTTTACAGGCCCCCAACACCGGGGAGCTGTTTTTT
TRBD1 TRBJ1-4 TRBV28 CASTLGGTGVGKLFF TGTGCCAGCACTTTAGGCGGGACAGGGGTCGGAAAACTGTTTTTT
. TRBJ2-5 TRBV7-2 CASSLDGVGVAVQETQYF TGTGCCAGCAGCTTAGATGGGGTAGGGGTAGCGGTGCAAGAGACCCAGTACTTC
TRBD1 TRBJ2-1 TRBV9 CASSARTGEGNEQFF TGTGCCAGCAGCGCCCGGACAGGGGAAGGCAATGAGCAGTTCTTC